This T cell receptor (beta chain) was recovered during a study of T-cell reconstitution after alpha-beta-depleted transplantation in children. Germline V gene lookup returns CDR1 MNHNS and CDR2 SASEGT. Unmatched junction bases numbered 11, after V lost 5 bases and J lost 3 bases. The CDR3 loop spans 16 amino acids. Unique molecular identifiers tagged the TCRbeta library. Using its own MiXCR run on the PCR reads, TCRdb lists one record per CDR3 protein. Of 190,000 or so distinct CDR3 sequences in the sample, roughly 6.8% were seen once. The J gene is TRBJ1-2, the V gene TRBV6-1, with 8 bases lining up with TRBD1. This specimen consisted of PBMCs from the stem cell graft donor, obtained from the stem cell graft. The TCR comes from a human donor who donated a stem cell graft to a child with Wiskott-Aldrich syndrome. CDR3 nucleotides: TGTGCCAGCAGTCGCGGGACAGGCCCCCCGTACTATGGCTACACCTTC. Its protein is CASSRGTGPPYYGYTF.